The rows below give T cell receptor beta chains drawn from one sample of a study of T cell repertoires in cytomegalovirus infection. TCRdb analysed the reads with MiXCR anew, one entry per CDR3 protein. The top ten hold roughly 13% of the sample, which has 450,000 to 650,000 distinct CDR3 sequences, 26% seen once. Sequenced sample: PBMCs. These receptor sequences come from a human donor in good health (CMV status not recorded). Some clones in this sample may be carry-over from other donors' samples. Each CDR3 is given with its conserved first and last residue. A D gene is named only where the DNA matches it firmly. Expanded clones are given a class, and other clones once, few, many or no size at all.

J gene: TRBJ1-5
CDR3 length: 15
clone size: many
V gene: TRBV7-2
D gene: .
CDR3 protein: CASSPVQGPHQPQHF
CDR3 DNA: TGTGCCAGCAGCCCAGTACAGGGACCCCATCAGCCCCAGCATTTT

J gene: TRBJ2-7
CDR3 length: 14
clone size: .
V gene: TRBV15
D gene: .
CDR3 protein: CATSRDLAGVEQYF
CDR3 DNA: TGTGCCACCAGCAGAGATTTAGCAGGGGTCGAGCAGTACTTC

J gene: TRBJ2-1
CDR3 length: 19
clone size: .
V gene: TRBV19
D gene: TRBD2
CDR3 protein: CASQPRGTSGLSSYNEQFF
CDR3 DNA: TGTGCCAGCCAACCCCGGGGGACTAGCGGGCTAAGCTCCTACAATGAGCAGTTCTTC

J gene: TRBJ2-1
CDR3 length: 13
clone size: .
V gene: TRBV9
D gene: TRBD2
CDR3 protein: CASSGRGRNEQFF
CDR3 DNA: TGTGCCAGCAGCGGGCGGGGGAGGAATGAGCAGTTCTTC

J gene: TRBJ1-5
CDR3 length: 16
clone size: few
V gene: TRBV12-3/TRBV12-4
D gene: TRBD1
CDR3 protein: CASSLGTGLSNQPQHF
CDR3 DNA: TGTGCCAGCAGTTTGGGGACAGGCCTTAGCAATCAGCCCCAGCATTTT

J gene: TRBJ1-3
CDR3 length: 15
clone size: few
V gene: TRBV7-8
D gene: TRBD1
CDR3 protein: CASSPTGTGRNTIYF
CDR3 DNA: TGTGCCAGCAGTCCCACTGGGACAGGGAGAAACACCATATATTTT

J gene: TRBJ1-4
CDR3 length: 11
clone size: many
V gene: TRBV6-1
D gene: .
CDR3 protein: CASSPRPGLFF
CDR3 DNA: TGTGCCAGCAGTCCCCGACCTGGACTGTTTTTT

J gene: TRBJ1-1
CDR3 length: 16
clone size: .
V gene: TRBV6-2/TRBV6-3
D gene: .
CDR3 protein: CASSYASGRLNTEAFF
CDR3 DNA: TGTGCCAGCAGTTACGCCTCGGGACGGTTGAACACTGAAGCTTTCTTT

J gene: TRBJ1-1
CDR3 length: 16
clone size: many
V gene: TRBV7-9
D gene: .
CDR3 protein: CASSLGLGQQTLEAFF
CDR3 DNA: TGTGCCAGCAGCTTAGGGCTAGGACAACAGACCCTTGAAGCTTTCTTT

J gene: TRBJ1-5
CDR3 length: 14
clone size: .
V gene: TRBV20-1
D gene: .
CDR3 protein: CSALNQRDDQPQHF
CDR3 DNA: TGCAGTGCCCTGAATCAGAGGGATGATCAGCCCCAGCATTTT

J gene: TRBJ1-5
CDR3 length: 14
clone size: many
V gene: TRBV7-6
D gene: .
CDR3 protein: CASSLADSNQPQHF
CDR3 DNA: TGTGCCAGCAGCTTAGCAGATAGCAATCAGCCCCAGCATTTT

J gene: TRBJ2-1
CDR3 length: 15
clone size: .
V gene: TRBV15
D gene: TRBD2
CDR3 protein: CATSRAGREGNEQFF
CDR3 DNA: TGTGCCACCAGCAGAGCGGGAAGGGAGGGCAATGAGCAGTTCTTC

J gene: TRBJ1-1
CDR3 length: 15
clone size: few
V gene: TRBV4-3
D gene: .
CDR3 protein: CASSQGAPGDTEAFF
CDR3 DNA: TGCGCCAGCAGCCAAGGGGCCCCCGGGGACACTGAAGCTTTCTTT

J gene: TRBJ1-1
CDR3 length: 14
clone size: .
V gene: TRBV7-9
D gene: .
CDR3 protein: CASSRQDIITEAFF
CDR3 DNA: TGTGCCAGCAGCCGACAGGACATCATCACTGAAGCTTTCTTT

J gene: TRBJ2-7
CDR3 length: 15
clone size: .
V gene: TRBV11-3
D gene: TRBD1
CDR3 protein: CASSPRWDRAYEQYF
CDR3 DNA: TGTGCCAGCAGCCCCCGGTGGGACAGGGCCTACGAGCAGTACTTC

J gene: TRBJ2-7
CDR3 length: 16
clone size: .
V gene: TRBV4-3
D gene: TRBD2
CDR3 protein: CASSQDPSGSLSEQYF
CDR3 DNA: TGCGCCAGCAGCCAAGACCCCAGCGGGAGTCTGTCCGAGCAGTACTTC

J gene: TRBJ2-3
CDR3 length: 15
clone size: many
V gene: TRBV7-2
D gene: .
CDR3 protein: CASSPSGIHTDTQYF
CDR3 DNA: TGTGCCAGCAGCCCATCGGGAATCCACACAGATACGCAGTATTTT

J gene: TRBJ1-2
CDR3 length: 16
clone size: .
V gene: TRBV18
D gene: .
CDR3 protein: CASSPPRTGWIYGYTF
CDR3 DNA: TGTGCCAGCTCACCACCGCGGACGGGTTGGATCTATGGCTACACCTTC

J gene: TRBJ2-1
CDR3 length: 14
clone size: once
V gene: TRBV20-1
D gene: TRBD2
CDR3 protein: CSAEDSGRSIGQFF
CDR3 DNA: TGCAGTGCTGAAGATAGCGGGAGATCAATTGGGCAGTTCTTC

J gene: TRBJ2-2
CDR3 length: 15
clone size: .
V gene: TRBV7-2
D gene: TRBD2
CDR3 protein: CASRLAGGGTGELFF
CDR3 DNA: TGTGCCAGCAGACTAGCGGGAGGAGGCACCGGGGAGCTGTTTTTT

J gene: TRBJ1-2
CDR3 length: 15
clone size: .
V gene: TRBV29-1
D gene: TRBD1
CDR3 protein: CSVEDPWTGVQGYTF
CDR3 DNA: TGCAGCGTTGAAGATCCATGGACAGGGGTACAGGGCTACACCTTC

J gene: TRBJ2-2
CDR3 length: 17
clone size: .
V gene: TRBV12-3/TRBV12-4
D gene: TRBD1
CDR3 protein: CASSFDRGGSSTGELFF
CDR3 DNA: TGTGCCAGCAGTTTTGACAGGGGCGGGTCGAGCACCGGGGAGCTGTTTTTT

J gene: TRBJ2-7
CDR3 length: 18
clone size: few
V gene: TRBV11-2
D gene: TRBD2
CDR3 protein: CASSFDRTSGRRTYEQYF
CDR3 DNA: TGTGCCAGCAGCTTCGACCGCACTAGCGGGAGGAGGACCTACGAGCAGTACTTC

J gene: TRBJ2-3
CDR3 length: 15
clone size: .
V gene: TRBV19
D gene: TRBD2
CDR3 protein: CASRGGSGTADTQYF
CDR3 DNA: TGTGCCAGTAGGGGGGGGTCTGGCACGGCGGATACGCAGTATTTT

J gene: TRBJ1-4
CDR3 length: 18
clone size: few
V gene: TRBV12-5
D gene: .
CDR3 protein: CASGLVLVRAGGNEKLFF
CDR3 DNA: TGTGCTAGTGGTTTGGTACTGGTTCGCGCGGGGGGAAATGAAAAACTGTTTTTT

J gene: TRBJ2-7
CDR3 length: 14
clone size: .
V gene: TRBV6-8
D gene: .
CDR3 protein: CTTRPAGQPYEQYF
CDR3 DNA: TGTACCACCCGCCCGGCGGGACAACCCTACGAGCAGTACTTC

J gene: TRBJ2-7
CDR3 length: 14
clone size: .
V gene: TRBV6-1
D gene: .
CDR3 protein: CASSPTSGLREQYF
CDR3 DNA: TGTGCCAGCAGTCCGACATCGGGTTTACGCGAGCAGTACTTC

J gene: TRBJ2-1
CDR3 length: 18
clone size: few
V gene: TRBV7-3
D gene: TRBD2
CDR3 protein: CASSFAPVTSGKGSEQFF
CDR3 DNA: TGTGCCAGCAGCTTCGCTCCAGTGACTAGCGGGAAAGGCTCGGAGCAGTTCTTC

J gene: TRBJ1-5
CDR3 length: 13
clone size: few
V gene: TRBV19
D gene: .
CDR3 protein: CASSIAVGQPQHF
CDR3 DNA: TGTGCCAGTAGTATAGCTGTCGGTCAGCCCCAGCATTTT

J gene: TRBJ1-2
CDR3 length: 15
clone size: many
V gene: TRBV7-2
D gene: TRBD1
CDR3 protein: CASSPGTGFNYGYTF
CDR3 DNA: TGTGCCAGCAGCCCGGGGACAGGATTTAACTATGGCTACACCTTC

J gene: TRBJ1-2
CDR3 length: 14
clone size: .
V gene: TRBV12-5
D gene: .
CDR3 protein: CASGGPAGNYGYTF
CDR3 DNA: TGTGCTAGTGGGGGGCCGGCGGGAAACTATGGCTACACCTTC

J gene: TRBJ2-3
CDR3 length: 14
clone size: many
V gene: TRBV6-2/TRBV6-3
D gene: .
CDR3 protein: CASRKRGRADTQYF
CDR3 DNA: TGTGCCAGCAGAAAGCGAGGCAGGGCCGATACGCAGTATTTT

J gene: TRBJ2-6
CDR3 length: 20
clone size: .
V gene: TRBV14
D gene: TRBD1
CDR3 protein: CASSPGDGQGPSRGANVLTF
CDR3 DNA: TGTGCCAGCAGCCCCGGGGATGGACAGGGCCCTAGTAGGGGGGCCAACGTCCTGACTTTC

J gene: TRBJ2-1
CDR3 length: 13
clone size: .
V gene: TRBV24-1
D gene: .
CDR3 protein: CATSDLSRDEQFF
CDR3 DNA: TGTGCCACCAGTGATTTAAGCAGGGATGAGCAGTTCTTC

J gene: TRBJ2-2
CDR3 length: 17
clone size: .
V gene: TRBV4-3
D gene: .
CDR3 protein: CASSQRPGGSRSGELFF
CDR3 DNA: TGCGCCAGCAGCCAACGCCCTGGGGGGAGCCGTTCCGGGGAGCTGTTTTTT

J gene: TRBJ2-1
CDR3 length: 15
clone size: many
V gene: TRBV7-3
D gene: TRBD2
CDR3 protein: CASSLGLAGGLEQFF
CDR3 DNA: TGTGCCAGCAGCCTCGGACTAGCGGGAGGATTGGAGCAGTTCTTC

J gene: TRBJ1-1
CDR3 length: 16
clone size: .
V gene: TRBV15
D gene: TRBD1
CDR3 protein: CATSRARDRGGTEAFF
CDR3 DNA: TGTGCCACCAGCAGGGCCCGGGACAGGGGCGGCACTGAAGCTTTCTTT

J gene: TRBJ2-7
CDR3 length: 15
clone size: many
V gene: TRBV7-2
D gene: TRBD2
CDR3 protein: CASSLTSGGAYEQYF
CDR3 DNA: TGTGCCAGCAGCCTAACTAGCGGAGGTGCCTACGAGCAGTACTTC

J gene: TRBJ2-7
CDR3 length: 14
clone size: few
V gene: TRBV2
D gene: .
CDR3 protein: CASSEALMVYEQYF
CDR3 DNA: TGTGCCAGCAGTGAGGCGTTAATGGTCTACGAGCAGTACTTC

J gene: TRBJ2-1
CDR3 length: 15
clone size: few
V gene: TRBV2
D gene: TRBD1
CDR3 protein: CASEGQGFSYNEQFF
CDR3 DNA: TGTGCCAGCGAGGGACAGGGGTTCTCCTACAATGAGCAGTTCTTC

J gene: TRBJ2-1
CDR3 length: 14
clone size: .
V gene: TRBV6-1
D gene: .
CDR3 protein: CASQGGVSYNEQFF
CDR3 DNA: TGTGCCAGCCAAGGGGGGGTGTCCTACAATGAGCAGTTCTTC

J gene: TRBJ1-3
CDR3 length: 13
clone size: .
V gene: TRBV28
D gene: .
CDR3 protein: CASVLDSGNTIYF
CDR3 DNA: TGTGCCAGTGTCTTAGACTCTGGAAACACCATATATTTT

J gene: TRBJ2-5
CDR3 length: 15
clone size: .
V gene: TRBV7-3
D gene: TRBD2
CDR3 protein: CASSWGLAGKETQYF
CDR3 DNA: TGTGCCAGCAGCTGGGGACTAGCGGGGAAAGAGACCCAGTACTTC

J gene: TRBJ2-5
CDR3 length: 15
clone size: many
V gene: TRBV7-2
D gene: TRBD2
CDR3 protein: CASSSIAGHTETQYF
CDR3 DNA: TGTGCCAGCAGTTCCATAGCGGGCCATACTGAGACCCAGTACTTC

J gene: TRBJ2-3
CDR3 length: 16
clone size: .
V gene: TRBV27
D gene: .
CDR3 protein: CASSKPAGLTTDTQYF
CDR3 DNA: TGTGCCAGCAGTAAACCCGCTGGTTTAACCACAGATACGCAGTATTTT

J gene: TRBJ2-3
CDR3 length: 15
clone size: few
V gene: TRBV7-7
D gene: .
CDR3 protein: CASSLGVEGTDTQYF
CDR3 DNA: TGTGCCAGCAGCTTAGGGGTGGAGGGCACAGATACGCAGTATTTT

J gene: TRBJ2-1
CDR3 length: 16
clone size: many
V gene: TRBV7-8
D gene: TRBD2
CDR3 protein: CASSRLGLAGGNEQFF
CDR3 DNA: TGTGCCAGCAGCCGCCTGGGACTAGCGGGGGGCAATGAGCAGTTCTTC

J gene: TRBJ2-5
CDR3 length: 13
clone size: many
V gene: TRBV7-2
D gene: .
CDR3 protein: CASSPRLQETQYF
CDR3 DNA: TGTGCCAGCAGCCCCCGCCTCCAAGAGACCCAGTACTTC

J gene: TRBJ2-2
CDR3 length: 13
clone size: few
V gene: TRBV10-3
D gene: .
CDR3 protein: CAISGQVAGELFF
CDR3 DNA: TGTGCCATCAGTGGACAGGTGGCCGGGGAGCTGTTTTTT

J gene: TRBJ2-6
CDR3 length: 17
clone size: many
V gene: TRBV7-2
D gene: .
CDR3 protein: CASSLDLGDPGANVLTF
CDR3 DNA: TGTGCCAGCAGCTTAGACTTGGGGGACCCTGGGGCCAACGTCCTGACTTTC

J gene: TRBJ2-5
CDR3 length: 16
clone size: .
V gene: TRBV11-3
D gene: .
CDR3 protein: CASSLEPQMYQETQYF
CDR3 DNA: TGTGCCAGCAGCTTAGAGCCACAGATGTACCAAGAGACCCAGTACTTC

J gene: TRBJ1-3
CDR3 length: 16
clone size: .
V gene: TRBV18
D gene: .
CDR3 protein: CASSPPTAGRGNTIYF
CDR3 DNA: TGTGCCAGCTCACCTCCCACGGCAGGGCGAGGAAACACCATATATTTT

J gene: TRBJ1-3
CDR3 length: 15
clone size: .
V gene: TRBV11-2
D gene: .
CDR3 protein: CASSLWQASGNTIYF
CDR3 DNA: TGTGCCAGCAGCTTGTGGCAAGCCTCTGGAAACACCATATATTTT

J gene: TRBJ2-2
CDR3 length: 13
clone size: many
V gene: TRBV7-3
D gene: .
CDR3 protein: CASRAGHTGELFF
CDR3 DNA: TGTGCCAGCAGGGCAGGGCACACCGGGGAGCTGTTTTTT

J gene: TRBJ1-4
CDR3 length: 12
clone size: few
V gene: TRBV5-5
D gene: .
CDR3 protein: CASSFNPEKLFF
CDR3 DNA: TGTGCCAGCAGCTTTAACCCTGAAAAACTGTTTTTT

J gene: TRBJ2-3
CDR3 length: 16
clone size: .
V gene: TRBV6-8
D gene: TRBD2
CDR3 protein: CASSLQLAGGPDTQYF
CDR3 DNA: TGTGCCAGCAGTCTCCAACTAGCGGGAGGGCCAGATACGCAGTATTTT

J gene: TRBJ1-5
CDR3 length: 15
clone size: many
V gene: TRBV7-2
D gene: .
CDR3 protein: CASSFDGRSNQPQHF
CDR3 DNA: TGTGCCAGCAGCTTTGACGGGCGTAGCAATCAGCCCCAGCATTTT

J gene: TRBJ1-5
CDR3 length: 15
clone size: .
V gene: TRBV12-3/TRBV12-4
D gene: .
CDR3 protein: CASSGYSMGNQPQHF
CDR3 DNA: TGTGCCAGCAGTGGGTACTCTATGGGTAATCAGCCCCAGCATTTT

J gene: TRBJ1-3
CDR3 length: 14
clone size: .
V gene: TRBV12-3/TRBV12-4
D gene: .
CDR3 protein: CASSLTGTGITIYF
CDR3 DNA: TGTGCCAGCAGTTTAACAGGGACTGGAATCACCATATATTTT

J gene: TRBJ2-5
CDR3 length: 13
clone size: few
V gene: TRBV30
D gene: .
CDR3 protein: CAWSVLAAETQYF
CDR3 DNA: TGTGCCTGGAGTGTATTAGCCGCAGAGACCCAGTACTTC